This TCR beta chain was identified during a study of CD8 T cells in ankylosing spondylitis. General observations from the study: Characteristic of ankylosing spondylitis blood, it appeared, was a TCR beta motif comprising eight highly homologous variants. In ankylosing spondylitis patients, matched synovial fluid reportedly showed significant enrichment of disease-linked clones. There were earlier reports of some motif variants in reactive arthritis synovial fluid and blood. Those disease-linked clones were CD8+; they were also relatively rare in peripheral blood.

This clonotype was seen a handful of times. The antigen remains unidentified. Researchers built TCR beta libraries using quantitative 5'-RACE with molecular barcodes. TCRdb processed the 5' RACE reads anew with MiXCR; each CDR3 protein has one entry. The sample consists of approximately 550,000 distinct CDR3 sequences, roughly 13% of them appearing once. The CDR3 contains 15 residues. The germline V gene encodes CDR1 MNHEY and CDR2 SMNVEV (reference sequence). The trim removed 6 bases at V and 3 bases at J, leaving 11 bases unmatched. This receptor was taken from a male donor with ankylosing spondylitis. Sequencing was done on a sample of blood, either unsorted or a sorted T cell fraction (not recorded which). This rearrangement joins TRBV27 to TRBJ2-7, with 7 bases that match TRBD2. CDR3 in DNA: TGTGCCAGCAGACCAAGCGGGACGGGGGGCTACGAGCAGTACTTC. It codes for CASRPSGTGGYEQYF.